Listed below are T cell receptor beta chains from one sample, sequenced in a study of blood T cell repertoires in COVID-19. This table comes from immunoSEQ multiplex PCR, and its TCRdb copy is limited to in-frame clones, with some not included. The data hold 30,000 to 35,000 clones, with approximately 93% observed a single time. Input material: peripheral blood. These receptor sequences come from a human donor in a cohort sampled during active COVID-19. CDR3s include the opening cysteine and the closing phenylalanine or tryptophan. A D gene is named only where the DNA matches it firmly. Clone sizes are given selectively: once, few, many, or a class where the clone is expanded.

TGTGCCAGCAGCCCAGATAACTATGGCTACACCTTC | CASSPDNYGYTF | TRBV7-9 | . | . | TRBJ1-2
TGTGCCAGCTCAGCAGGGCGTTACTATGGCTACACCTTC | CASSAGRYYGYTF | TRBV18 | . | . | TRBJ1-2
TGTGCCAGCAGTTACAGGACAGGGGTGTTGGATGGCTACACCTTC | CASSYRTGVLDGYTF | TRBV6-6 | . | TRBD1 | TRBJ1-2
TGCGCCAGCACTGTGGGACAGCCCAGACCCAATGAGCAGTTCTTC | CASTVGQPRPNEQFF | TRBV4-1 | once | TRBD1 | TRBJ2-1
TGTGCCAGCAGTGAATTAGGAGCTAACTATGGCTACACCTTC | CASSELGANYGYTF | TRBV28 | . | . | TRBJ1-2
TGTGCCAGTAGTATCGGGGGGCCGGACACCGGGGAGCTGTTTTTT | CASSIGGPDTGELFF | TRBV19 | . | . | TRBJ2-2
TGCAGCGTTGGGGAGAGGGAGGGTACCCCTAACTATGGCTACACCTTC | CSVGEREGTPNYGYTF | TRBV29-1 | . | . | TRBJ1-2
TGTGCCAGCAGCCTGGGACAGGGGGCGATCTACGAGCAGTACTTC | CASSLGQGAIYEQYF | TRBV3-1/TRBV3-2 | . | TRBD1 | TRBJ2-7
TGTGCCAGCAGTGAATTCGTCCGAGCGTCGGTATCCACCGGGGAGCTGTTTTTT | CASSEFVRASVSTGELFF | TRBV2 | . | . | TRBJ2-2
TGTGCCAGCAGCCCTGATCAAGCTTACGAGCAGTACTTC | CASSPDQAYEQYF | TRBV7-9 | few | . | TRBJ2-7
TGTGCCAGCAGCGTAGAAGGGGGGGAGTGGATAAACAATGAGCAGTTCTTC | CASSVEGGEWINNEQFF | TRBV9 | . | . | TRBJ2-1
TGTGCCAGCAGACAGGACGTTTATGGCTACACCTTC | CASRQDVYGYTF | TRBV5-4 | few | . | TRBJ1-2
TGTGCCAGCAGCCGGACAGGGCCTGAAGCTTTCTTT | CASSRTGPEAFF | TRBV28 | . | TRBD1 | TRBJ1-1
TGTGCCAGCAGTTATCGGGGGGTAGGTGAGCAGTTCTTC | CASSYRGVGEQFF | TRBV6-5 | . | TRBD2 | TRBJ2-1
TGTGCCAGCAGTTTATCCGGGCTAGCGGGGGGCAGCACAGATACGCAGTATTTT | CASSLSGLAGGSTDTQYF | TRBV28 | . | TRBD2 | TRBJ2-3
TGTGCCAGCAGCCTCAGCGGGGGGAACACCGGGGAGCTGTTTTTT | CASSLSGGNTGELFF | TRBV6-5 | once | TRBD2 | TRBJ2-2
TGTGCCAGCAGCCGAGGACTAGCTCGTCATTCGGACACAGATACGCAGTATTTT | CASSRGLARHSDTDTQYF | TRBV16 | once | TRBD2 | TRBJ2-3
TGTGCCAGCCAGGATGGGGGGAGCGGACTAGCGGGATTGGGTGAGCAGTTCTTC | CASQDGGSGLAGLGEQFF | TRBV3-1/TRBV3-2 | . | TRBD2 | TRBJ2-1
TGTGCCAGCAGCTCCCGACAGGGGGATCACAATGAGCAGTTCTTC | CASSSRQGDHNEQFF | TRBV7-3 | . | TRBD1 | TRBJ2-1
TGTGCCAGCAGTTACTCAGCAGGGGGCTTGGATGGCTACACCTTC | CASSYSAGGLDGYTF | TRBV6-2/TRBV6-3 | few | TRBD1 | TRBJ1-2
TGTGCCAGTAGTAAACGGGACACCCCGGTGGATGAGCAGTTCTTC | CASSKRDTPVDEQFF | TRBV19 | once | . | TRBJ2-1
TGTGCCAGCAGGGCAGGGTTGAGGGGAAACACCATATATTTT | CASRAGLRGNTIYF | TRBV11-2 | . | . | TRBJ1-3
TGTGCCAGCGGACAGGGCACTGAAGCTTTCTTT | CASGQGTEAFF | TRBV12-3/TRBV12-4 | . | TRBD1 | TRBJ1-1
TGTGCCAGCGGGTTTGGGGAGGCCTACGAGCAGTACTTC | CASGFGEAYEQYF | TRBV11-1 | . | . | TRBJ2-7
TGTGCCAGCAGTGGTCAGGGTGGTTCACCCCTCCACTTT | CASSGQGGSPLHF | TRBV2 | . | . | TRBJ1-6
TGTGCCAGTAGCCGGAATCCAGGGAACACTGAAGCTTTCTTT | CASSRNPGNTEAFF | TRBV19 | . | . | TRBJ1-1
TGTGCCAGCAGCCTCCGACAGGGGTACACCGGGGAGCTGTTTTTT | CASSLRQGYTGELFF | TRBV3-1/TRBV3-2 | . | TRBD1 | TRBJ2-2
TGTGCCAGCACCTACAGGGTTGGTGGCTACACCTTC | CASTYRVGGYTF | TRBV28 | . | . | TRBJ1-2
TGTGCCAGCTCACTCTCGATCAGGGGTACGCACAATGAGCAGTTCTTC | CASSLSIRGTHNEQFF | TRBV18 | once | . | TRBJ2-1
TGTGCCAGCAGCCTCGGACAGGGGATTGCAACTAATGAAAAACTGTTTTTT | CASSLGQGIATNEKLFF | TRBV5-5 | few | TRBD1 | TRBJ1-4
TGTGCCAGCAGCCCAGGGGCGGGACAGGGAAAGACCCAGTACTTC | CASSPGAGQGKTQYF | TRBV7-6 | . | TRBD1 | TRBJ2-5
TGCGCCAGCAGCCTGCGGGTCTCCTACGAGCAGTACTTC | CASSLRVSYEQYF | TRBV4-1 | . | . | TRBJ2-7
TGTGCCAGCACCCAGACTAGCTACAATGAGCAGTTCTTC | CASTQTSYNEQFF | TRBV7-6 | . | . | TRBJ2-1
TGTGCCAGCAGCTTATATCCCCCTAGCGGGTTAACCTCGGGTGAGCAGTTCTTC | CASSLYPPSGLTSGEQFF | TRBV7-8 | once | TRBD2 | TRBJ2-1
TGCGCCAGCAGCTTAGGACTAGCTGCGACCCAGTACTTC | CASSLGLAATQYF | TRBV5-1 | . | TRBD2 | TRBJ2-5
TGTGCCAGTAGTACCCAACTACAGGGCGTCTCTGGAAACACCATATATTTT | CASSTQLQGVSGNTIYF | TRBV19 | . | . | TRBJ1-3
TGTGCCAGCAGCGCCGGGACAGGGGCATACGAGCAGTACTTC | CASSAGTGAYEQYF | TRBV5-6 | . | TRBD1 | TRBJ2-7
TGTGCCAGCAGCTCCTACTCGTACGGCAGAGAGAGGACTGAAGCTTTCTTT | CASSSYSYGRERTEAFF | TRBV5-4 | few | . | TRBJ1-1
TGTGCCACCAGTCCAGGGTCATTCTATGGCTACACCTTC | CATSPGSFYGYTF | TRBV24-1 | . | . | TRBJ1-2
TGCGCCAGCAGGTTAGGACTAGCGGGAGCCGACGAGCAGTACTTC | CASRLGLAGADEQYF | TRBV5-1 | . | TRBD2 | TRBJ2-7
TGTGCCAGCAGCTTCGTGTGGGGCCCATACTCCTACGAGCAGTACTTC | CASSFVWGPYSYEQYF | TRBV5-8 | . | . | TRBJ2-7
TGTGCCAGTAGTACTTGGACTAGCGGAAAAGAGACCCAGTACTTC | CASSTWTSGKETQYF | TRBV19 | . | TRBD2 | TRBJ2-5
TGTGCCAGCAGTGAATGGGGGACAACGACTGTGGTCACTGAAGCTTTCTTT | CASSEWGTTTVVTEAFF | TRBV2 | . | . | TRBJ1-1
TGTGCCAGCTCACCGAGGGCCGGAGGGGTAGGGAGTTCACCCCTCCACTTT | CASSPRAGGVGSSPLHF | TRBV6-4 | . | . | TRBJ1-6
TGTGCCAGCAGTGATTCGCATGTCGGGGAAGAGACCCAGTACTTC | CASSDSHVGEETQYF | TRBV25-1 | . | . | TRBJ2-5